This T cell receptor beta chain was documented in a study of T cells in Graves' hyperthyroidism and ophthalmopathy. Lactation, pregnancy, other autoimmune disease or uncontrolled infection excluded patients. Germline CDR1 and CDR2: DFQATT and SNEGSKA (reference sequence). The J segment lost 4 bases and the V segment lost 3 bases, leaving 8 bases of the junction unmatched. The CDR3 totals 14 residues. Amplified TCR beta CDR3 regions came from RNA transcripts. HTBI primers were used for first-round RT-PCR of the TCR CDR3. TCRdb re-called the multiplex PCR reads through MiXCR, storing one row per CDR3 protein. This table holds 300,000 to 450,000 distinct CDR3 sequences, roughly 15% found once. This clonotype showed up many times. Its antigen is as yet unknown. Study observations and caveats: Model output signaled ophthalmopathy a median 6.5 months ahead of onset.

This receptor was obtained from a woman aged 25 to 39 with Graves' ophthalmopathy. This chain joins TRBV20-1 and TRBJ2-5; TRBD2 agrees at 7 bases. The material sequenced was blood. The DNA of the CDR3 is TGCAGTGCTAGGGCGGGGGAGCTCCGAGAGACCCAGTACTTC. It is translated as CSARAGELRETQYF.